The next 29 T cell receptor beta chains were all read from a single sample in a study of shared clonotypes between healthy human individuals. The data were produced by immunoSEQ multiplex PCR, yet TCRdb's version contains in-frame clones alone and is incomplete. The sample has some 2,000,000 clones, 90% to 97% seen once. Sequenced input: naive CD4+ T cells sorted from blood. As for subset: CD45RA+ positively selected. All receptors derive from a man younger than 35 in good health.

A word on this clone: Within the sample, other DNA sequences also encode this same CDR3. The gene calls are TRBV30 and TRBJ2-3, with 10 bases matching TRBD2. The CDR3 sequence is 15 residues long. CDR1 and CDR2 (germline): GTSNPN, SVGIG (reference sequence). Trimming cost V 0 bases and J 0 bases; bases outside gene matches: 0. The CDR3: CAWSVLAGSTDTQYF. In nucleotides, the CDR3 is TGTGCCTGGAGTGTACTAGCGGGGAGCACAGATACGCAGTATTTT.

With respect to this clone: This same CDR3 is encoded by further DNA sequences in the sample. The J gene is TRBJ2-7, the V gene TRBV7-2; 8 bases align to TRBD2. V lost 6 bases, J lost 0 bases, and 7 bases stayed unmatched. The CDR3 length is 15 residues. Per germline, CDR1 SGHTA and CDR2 FQGNSA. The CDR3 loop is CASSLAGTSSYEQYF. DNA for the CDR3: TGTGCCAGCAGTCTAGCAGGGACTAGCTCCTACGAGCAGTACTTC. The full variable domain, its missing parts supplied by reference TRBV7-2 and TRBJ2-7, is GAGVSQSPSNKVTEKGKDVELRCDPISGHTALYWYRQSLGQGLEFLIYFQGNSAPDKSGLPSDRFSAERTGGSVSTLTIQRTQQEDSAVYLCASSLAGTSSYEQYFGPGTRLTVT.

In DNA, the CDR3 is TGCGCCAGCAGCTTGTTTTGGGGGACGAACACCGGGGAGCTGTTTTTT. Its translation is CASSLFWGTNTGELFF. The V and J genes are TRBV5-1 and TRBJ2-2; D is tentatively TRBD1 or TRBD2 (5 bases each). Germline V gene data show CDR1 as SGHRS and CDR2 as YFSETQ. Trimming cost V 1 base and J 0 bases, with 10 bases left between them. The CDR3 runs 16 residues.

This chain uses TRBV7-2 with TRBJ1-6; 7 positions agree with TRBD1. From germline, CDR1 is SGHTA and CDR2 FQGNSA. Unmatched junction bases numbered 3, after V lost 4 bases and J lost 9 bases. This CDR3 contains 13 residues. The CDR3 here is CASSSGQVSPLHF. CDR3 coding DNA: TGTGCCAGCAGCTCCGGACAGGTTTCACCCCTCCACTTT.

The chain recombines TRBV28 with TRBJ1-2, with 7 positions matching TRBD1. V lost 2 bases, J lost 2 bases, and 2 bases stayed unmatched. This CDR3 spans 14 amino acids. The germline CDR1 and CDR2 sequences are MDHEN and SYDVKM. The CDR3 DNA reads as TGTGCCAGCAGTTTACTACAGGGGAACTATGGCTACACCTTC. It translates to CASSLLQGNYGYTF.

This chain links TRBV9 with TRBJ2-2; 9 positions match TRBD2. The CDR3 totals 16 residues. Losses at the gene ends were 3 bases for V and 3 bases for J; bases not matched to a gene: 6. Germline V gives CDR1 SGDLS, CDR2 YYNGEE. The CDR3 DNA reads TGTGCCAGCAGCGAGGTAGCGGGAGTTTACACCGGGGAGCTGTTTTTT. This sequence encodes CASSEVAGVYTGELFF.

The chain links TRBV6-6 to TRBJ1-5; no firm D call. The CDR3 is 14 residues long. The V gene's germline CDR1 is MNHNY and CDR2 SVGAGI (reference sequence). V was cut by 4 bases and J by 0 bases, with 7 bases left in between. This chain's CDR3 is CASSFRDSNQPQHF. In nucleotides, the CDR3 is TGTGCCAGCAGTTTCCGCGATAGCAATCAGCCCCAGCATTTT.

V and J are TRBV6-5 and TRBJ1-4; tentative D call: TRBD1 (6 bases). This CDR3 spans 13 amino acids. From germline, CDR1 is MNHEY and CDR2 SVGAGI. The V end was cut by 2 bases, the J end by 14 bases, with 15 bases between. The CDR3 DNA is TGTGCCAGCAGTTACGTAAGGACAGCTAGGCTGTTTTTT. This codes for CASSYVRTARLFF.

This rearrangement joins TRBV7-9 to TRBJ1-3, with D unresolved. Germline V lookup: CDR1 SEHNR, CDR2 FQNEAQ (reference sequence). CDR3 length equals 15 residues. Trimming cost V 2 bases and J 0 bases, with 8 bases left between them. CDR3 DNA: TGTGCCAGCAGCTTAAGGAGGGACTCTGGAAACACCATATATTTT. Translated: CASSLRRDSGNTIYF.

This clone has just a few counts. The chain employs TRBV30 and TRBJ2-6; possibly TRBD1 for D (6 bases). The germline CDR1 and CDR2 sequences are GTSNPN and SVGIG (reference sequence). This CDR3 has 15 amino acids. Trimming pared 4 bases from V and 0 bases from J, leaving 10 bases between. CDR3 nucleotide sequence: TGTGCCTGGACCCAGGACAGCTCTGGGGCCAACGTCCTGACTTTC. Its translation: CAWTQDSSGANVLTF. Full variable domain (remainder filled in from reference TRBV30 and TRBJ2-6): SQTIHQWPATLVQPVGSPLSLECTVEGTSNPNLYWYRQAAGRGLQLLFYSVGIGQISSEVPQNLSASRPQDRQFILSSKKLLLSDSGFYLCAWTQDSSGANVLTFGAGSRLTVL.

The chain has TRBV28 and TRBJ2-7, with D possibly being TRBD2 (5 bases). This CDR3 is 16 amino acids long. The germline V gene encodes CDR1 MDHEN and CDR2 SYDVKM. V gave up 6 bases and J gave up 0 bases, with 18 bases separating them. CDR3 nucleotide sequence: TGTGCCAGCAGCCCACCCCCGGGGATAGGCTCCTACGAGCAGTACTTC. As protein: CASSPPPGIGSYEQYF.

The rearrangement links TRBV6-5 to TRBJ1-2, with 11 bases fitting TRBD1. J gave up 2 bases and V 6 bases, and 5 bases lay outside the gene matches. There are 15 residues in the CDR3. Germline lookup yields CDR1 MNHEY and CDR2 SVGAGI. In DNA form, the CDR3 reads TGTGCCAGCAGGTACCGGGACAGGGGGAACTATGGCTACACCTTC. Its protein is CASRYRDRGNYGYTF.

The chain combines TRBV5-1 with TRBJ2-7; 9 bases are a match to TRBD1. Germline CDR1 SGHRS, CDR2 YFSETQ. The CDR3 covers 13 residues. V lost 3 bases, J lost 3 bases, and 1 base stayed unmatched. The CDR3 DNA is TGCGCCAGCAGCTGGGACAGGGACTACGAGCAGTACTTC. It yields the protein CASSWDRDYEQYF. The full variable domain, rest sourced from reference TRBV5-1 and TRBJ2-7, is KAGVTQTPRYLIKTRGQQVTLSCSPISGHRSVSWYQQTPGQGLQFLFEYFSETQRNKGNFPGRFSGRQFSNSRSEMNVSTLELGDSALYLCASSWDRDYEQYFGPGTRLTVT.

J is TRBJ1-6 and V is TRBV18; perhaps TRBD1 as D (6 bases). CDR1 KGHSH and CDR2 LQKENI come from the germline V gene. V lost 3 bases, J lost 12 bases, and 15 bases lay in between. The CDR3 consists of 14 residues. This CDR3 reads CASSPQTTGLPLHF. The DNA of the CDR3 is TGTGCCAGCTCACCTCAAACAACAGGGCTACCCCTCCACTTT.

The rearrangement uses TRBV2 and TRBJ2-5; possibly TRBD2 for D (6 bases). CDR1 is SNHLY and CDR2 is FYNNEI in the germline V gene. This CDR3 has 15 residues. V lost 1 base to trimming and J lost 2 bases, with 11 bases between them. Here the CDR3 reads CASSEGGRPQETQYF. The CDR3 DNA reads as TGTGCCAGCAGTGAAGGGGGGAGGCCGCAAGAGACCCAGTACTTC.

This clone occurred once. V usage is TRBV7-9 and J usage is TRBJ2-5; 13 bases map to TRBD2. CDR3 length equals 16 residues. The V gene's germline CDR1 is SEHNR and CDR2 FQNEAQ (reference sequence). The trim removed 3 bases at V and 4 bases at J, leaving 5 bases unmatched. CDR3: CASSFEGLAGSETQYF. CDR3 nucleotides: TGTGCCAGCAGCTTCGAGGGACTAGCGGGGTCAGAGACCCAGTACTTC.

The rearrangement uses TRBV19 and TRBJ2-3, with D perhaps matching TRBD1 or TRBD2 (6 bases each). CDR3 length: 15 amino acids. Germline V gene sequence: CDR1 LNHDA, CDR2 SQIVND (reference sequence). V shed 8 bases and J shed 4 bases, with 19 bases lying between them. CDR3 DNA sequence: TGTGCCAGTGGACTAATCAGGGGAGGATCAGATACGCAGTATTTT. Translated: CASGLIRGGSDTQYF.

About this clone itself: At the DNA level, this CDR3 is encoded by other sequences in the same sample as well. V and J are TRBV30 and TRBJ2-3; D not resolved. The V end lost 0 bases, the J end lost 4 bases, and 8 bases lay between the germline ends. The CDR3 has 13 amino acids. Germline V lookup: CDR1 GTSNPN, CDR2 SVGIG (reference sequence). The CDR3 DNA follows: TGTGCCTGGAGTGTCAAGGGCGCAGATACGCAGTATTTT. Translation: CAWSVKGADTQYF.

This clone was seen only once. Distinct nucleotide sequences in the sample also encode this CDR3. This sequence joins TRBV7-2 and TRBJ2-7, with D possibly TRBD1 on 6 matching bases. This CDR3 has 13 residues. Germline CDR1 reads SGHTA; CDR2 reads FQGNSA. V lost 1 base, J lost 2 bases, and 6 bases lay in between. Here the CDR3 DNA reads TGTGCCAGCAGCTTAGGGACAGCCTACGAGCAGTACTTC. It translates to CASSLGTAYEQYF.

The chain joins TRBV30 to TRBJ2-5; 8 positions agree with TRBD1. V lost 3 bases to trimming and J lost 5 bases; unmatched junction nucleotides: 5. Germline values: CDR1 GTSNPN, CDR2 SVGIG (reference sequence). There are 13 residues in the CDR3. Here the CDR3 DNA reads TGTGCCTGGAGCCGACAGGGGTGGGAGACCCAGTACTTC. It yields the protein CAWSRQGWETQYF.

A remark on this clone: Other DNA sequences of this sample code for an identical CDR3. The chain uses TRBV10-1 and TRBJ2-3; the D is unclear. CDR1 WNHNN and CDR2 SYGVQD come from the germline V gene (reference sequence). Deletions cut 6 bases from V and 2 bases from J, with 6 bases between. This CDR3 has 12 amino acids. CDR3 bases: TGCGCCAGCAGCCCGAACACAGATACGCAGTATTTT. This gives the protein CASSPNTDTQYF.

This clone was counted a single time. J is TRBJ1-5 and V is TRBV30; 7 nucleotides align to TRBD1. CDR1 and CDR2 from the germline V gene are GTSNPN and SVGIG (reference sequence). V lost 3 bases to trimming and J lost 9 bases; unmatched junction nucleotides: 17. This CDR3 region has 16 residues. The CDR3 DNA reads as TGTGCCTGGAGCCCAGGGACAGCCCCGAAAGGGGGGCCCCAGCATTTT. Amino acids: CAWSPGTAPKGGPQHF. The variable domain in full, with the rest retrieved from reference TRBV30 and TRBJ1-5, is SQTIHQWPATLVQPVGSPLSLECTVEGTSNPNLYWYRQAAGRGLQLLFYSVGIGQISSEVPQNLSASRPQDRQFILSSKKLLLSDSGFYLCAWSPGTAPKGGPQHFGDGTRLSIL.

The V call is TRBV7-9, the J call TRBJ2-2; D uncertain. CDR1 SEHNR and CDR2 FQNEAQ come from the germline V gene (reference sequence). The CDR3 covers 14 residues. Trimming removed 2 bases at V and 1 base at J, with 5 bases between. The CDR3 loop reads CASSLSLNTGELFF. The CDR3, as DNA: TGTGCCAGCAGCTTAAGCCTGAACACCGGGGAGCTGTTTTTT.

A note on this clone: The identical CDR3 is also encoded by other nucleotide sequences in the sample. The chain combines TRBV18 with TRBJ2-5, with no clear D. With 3 bases removed from V and 5 bases from J, the gap between germline ends came to 7 bases. The CDR3 has 12 amino acids. Germline CDR1 reads KGHSH; CDR2 reads LQKENI. Written as DNA, the CDR3 is TGTGCCAGCTCACCTTTCGGGGAGACCCAGTACTTC. Translated: CASSPFGETQYF.

The V and J genes are TRBV28 and TRBJ2-7, with a tentative D call TRBD2 (5 bases). V was pared by 5 bases and J by 3 bases, with 8 bases between. From germline, CDR1 is MDHEN and CDR2 SYDVKM. CDR3 length: 12 amino acids. CDR3: CASSKEGYEQYF. CDR3 coding DNA: TGTGCCAGCAGTAAAGAGGGCTACGAGCAGTACTTC. The complete variable domain, with remaining parts taken from reference TRBV28 and TRBJ2-7, reads DVKVTQSSRYLVKRTGEKVFLECVQDMDHENMFWYRQDPGLGLRLIYFSYDVKMKEKGDIPEGYSVSREKKERFSLILESASTNQTSMYLCASSKEGYEQYFGPGTRLTVT.

The chain has TRBV7-3 and TRBJ2-7; 8 bases agree with TRBD2. The CDR3 covers 12 residues. Germline-derived CDR1 and CDR2 are SGHTA and FQGTGA. The junction had 2 bases not matched to a gene; V was cut back by 5 bases and J by 5 bases. Here the CDR3 reads CASSPGGNEQYF. The CDR3 region has the DNA TGTGCCAGCAGCCCGGGAGGGAACGAGCAGTACTTC. Combining the CDR3 with reference TRBV7-3 and TRBJ2-7 gives the whole variable domain GAGVSQTPSNKVTEKGKYVELRCDPISGHTALYWYRQSLGQGPEFLIYFQGTGAADDSGLPNDRFFAVRPEGSVSTLKIQRTERGDSAVYLCASSPGGNEQYFGPGTRLTVT.

The chain is built from TRBV6-1 and TRBJ2-5, with a tentative D call TRBD2 (6 bases). The CDR3 is made up of 15 amino acids. V lost 2 bases and J lost 1, with 11 bases in between. Germline CDR1 and CDR2: MNHNS and SASEGT. The DNA for the CDR3 is TGTGCCAGCAGTGAACCTGCGGGGAGCCAAGAGACCCAGTACTTC. Amino acids: CASSEPAGSQETQYF.

A remark on this clone: The sample carries other DNA sequences with the same CDR3. The chain has TRBV14 and TRBJ1-1; D is undetermined. CDR3 length equals 13 residues. V was cut by 4 bases and J by 0 bases, with 6 bases left in between. Germline-derived CDR1 and CDR2 are SGHDN and FVKESK. Written as DNA, the CDR3 is TGTGCCAGCAGCCTCGGACTGAACACTGAAGCTTTCTTT. This codes for CASSLGLNTEAFF.

The sample holds one count of this clone. J is TRBJ2-1 and V is TRBV10-2; D is ambiguous. Trimming removed 7 bases at V and 0 bases at J, with 10 bases between. CDR1 is WSHSY and CDR2 is SAAADI in the germline V gene. This CDR3 region has 14 residues. CDR3 sequence: CASMAADSYNEQFF. The CDR3 DNA follows: TGCGCCAGCATGGCGGCGGACTCCTACAATGAGCAGTTCTTC.